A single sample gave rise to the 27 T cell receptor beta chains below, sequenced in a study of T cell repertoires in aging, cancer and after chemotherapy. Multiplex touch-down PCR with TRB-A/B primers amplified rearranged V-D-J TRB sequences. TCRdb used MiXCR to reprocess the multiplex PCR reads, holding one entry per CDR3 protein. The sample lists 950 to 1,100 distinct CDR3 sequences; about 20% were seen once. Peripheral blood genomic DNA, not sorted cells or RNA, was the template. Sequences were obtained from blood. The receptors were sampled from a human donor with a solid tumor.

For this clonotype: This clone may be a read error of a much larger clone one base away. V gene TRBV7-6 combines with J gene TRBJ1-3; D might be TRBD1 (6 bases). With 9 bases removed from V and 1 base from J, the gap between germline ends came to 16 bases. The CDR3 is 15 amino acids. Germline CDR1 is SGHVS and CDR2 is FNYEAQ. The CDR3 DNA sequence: TGTGCCAGAAGCCGAACCGGGACATCTGGAAACACCATATATTTT. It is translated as CARSRTGTSGNTIYF.

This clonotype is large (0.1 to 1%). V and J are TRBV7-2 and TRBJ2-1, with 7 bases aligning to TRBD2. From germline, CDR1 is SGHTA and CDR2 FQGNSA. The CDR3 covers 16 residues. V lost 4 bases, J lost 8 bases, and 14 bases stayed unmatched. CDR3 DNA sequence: TGTGCCAGCAGCTCCTACGGAGGACTAGTGGTTGATGAGCAGTTCTTC. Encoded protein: CASSSYGGLVVDEQFF.

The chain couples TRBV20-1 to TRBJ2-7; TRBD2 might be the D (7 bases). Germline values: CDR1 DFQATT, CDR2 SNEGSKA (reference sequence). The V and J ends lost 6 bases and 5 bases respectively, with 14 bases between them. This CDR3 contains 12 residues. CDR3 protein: CSALGGRDEQYF. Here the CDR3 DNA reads TGCAGTGCCCTCGGGGGGCGCGACGAGCAGTACTTC.

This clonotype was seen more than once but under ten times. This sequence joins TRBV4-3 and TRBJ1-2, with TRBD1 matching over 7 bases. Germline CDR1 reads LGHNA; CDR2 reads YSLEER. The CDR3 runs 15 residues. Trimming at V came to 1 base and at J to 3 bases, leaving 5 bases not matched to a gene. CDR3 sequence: CASSQGQGGYYGYTF. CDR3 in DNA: TGCGCCAGCAGCCAAGGTCAGGGGGGTTACTATGGCTACACCTTC.

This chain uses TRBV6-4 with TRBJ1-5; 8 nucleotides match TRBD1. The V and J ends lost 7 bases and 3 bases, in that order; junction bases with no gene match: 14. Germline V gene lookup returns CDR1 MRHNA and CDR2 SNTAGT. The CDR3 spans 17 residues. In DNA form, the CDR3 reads TGTGCCAGCATCGGAGCTCGGGGGACAGGCCCCAATCAGCCCCAGCATTTT. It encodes CASIGARGTGPNQPQHF.

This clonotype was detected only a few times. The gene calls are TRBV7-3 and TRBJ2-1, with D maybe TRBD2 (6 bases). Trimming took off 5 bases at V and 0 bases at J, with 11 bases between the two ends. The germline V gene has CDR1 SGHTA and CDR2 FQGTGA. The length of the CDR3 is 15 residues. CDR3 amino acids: CASSPHGSSYNEQFF. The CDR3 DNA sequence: TGTGCCAGCAGCCCCCACGGGAGCTCCTACAATGAGCAGTTCTTC.

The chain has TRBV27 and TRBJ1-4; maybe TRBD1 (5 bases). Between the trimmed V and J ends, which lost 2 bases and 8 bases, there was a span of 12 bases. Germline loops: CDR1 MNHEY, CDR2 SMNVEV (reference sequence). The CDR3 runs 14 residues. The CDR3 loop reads CASSLIGAEEKLFF. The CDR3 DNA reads TGTGCCAGCAGTTTAATCGGGGCTGAGGAAAAACTGTTTTTT.

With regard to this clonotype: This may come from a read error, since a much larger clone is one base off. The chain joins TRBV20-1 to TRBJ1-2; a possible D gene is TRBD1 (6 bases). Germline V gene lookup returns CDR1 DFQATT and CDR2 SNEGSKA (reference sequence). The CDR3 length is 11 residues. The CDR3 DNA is TGCAGTGCTAGGGGGGGCCATGGCCACACCTTC. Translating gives CSARGGHGHTF.

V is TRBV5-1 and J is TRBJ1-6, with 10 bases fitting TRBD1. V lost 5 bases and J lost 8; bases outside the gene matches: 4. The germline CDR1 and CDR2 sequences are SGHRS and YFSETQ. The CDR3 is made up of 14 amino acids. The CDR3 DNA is TGCGCCAGCAGGTCCGGGACAGGGGATTCACCCCTCCACTTT. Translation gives CASRSGTGDSPLHF.

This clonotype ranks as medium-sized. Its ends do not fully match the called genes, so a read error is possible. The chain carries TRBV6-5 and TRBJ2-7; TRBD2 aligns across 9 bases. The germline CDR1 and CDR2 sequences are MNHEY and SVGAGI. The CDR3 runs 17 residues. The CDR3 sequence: CASSDSPLAGTFYEQYF. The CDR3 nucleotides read TGTGCCAGCAGTGACTCCCCTCTAGCGGGAACATTCTACGAGCAGTACTTC.

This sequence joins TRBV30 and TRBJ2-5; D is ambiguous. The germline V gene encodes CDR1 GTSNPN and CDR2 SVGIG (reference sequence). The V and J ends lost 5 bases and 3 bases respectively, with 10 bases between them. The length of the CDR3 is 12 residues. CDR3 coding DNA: TGTGCCTGGGAGAGAGGCGAAGAGACCCAGTACTTC. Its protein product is CAWERGEETQYF.

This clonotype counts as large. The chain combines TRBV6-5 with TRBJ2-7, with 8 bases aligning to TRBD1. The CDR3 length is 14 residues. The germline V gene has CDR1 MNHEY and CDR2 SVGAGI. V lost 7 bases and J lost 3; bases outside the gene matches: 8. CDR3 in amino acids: CASTTRQGLYEQYF. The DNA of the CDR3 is TGTGCCAGCACGACCAGACAGGGGCTCTACGAGCAGTACTTC.

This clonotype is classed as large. The CDR3 nucleotides read TGTGCCAGCAGCTTAGGACTAGCGGGAGACGAGCAGTACTTC. Residues: CASSLGLAGDEQYF. The V call is TRBV7-9, the J call TRBJ2-7; 12 bases are a match to TRBD2. The CDR3 runs to 14 residues. The J segment lost 5 bases and the V segment lost 1 base, leaving 0 bases of the junction unmatched. Germline-derived CDR1 and CDR2 are SEHNR and FQNEAQ (reference sequence).

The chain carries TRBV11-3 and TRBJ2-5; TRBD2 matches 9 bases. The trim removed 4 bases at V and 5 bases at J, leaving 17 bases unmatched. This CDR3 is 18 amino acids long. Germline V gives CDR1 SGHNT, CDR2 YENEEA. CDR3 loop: CASSYSERVAGDGETQYF. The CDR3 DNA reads TGTGCCAGCAGCTACTCTGAGCGGGTAGCGGGAGATGGGGAGACCCAGTACTTC.

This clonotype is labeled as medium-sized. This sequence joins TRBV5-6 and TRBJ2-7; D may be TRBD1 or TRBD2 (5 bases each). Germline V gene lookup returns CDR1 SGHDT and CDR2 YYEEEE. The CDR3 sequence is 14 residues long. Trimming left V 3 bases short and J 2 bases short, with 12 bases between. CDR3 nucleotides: TGTGCCAGCAGCTCGGGACGGCTTACCTACGAGCAGTACTTC. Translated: CASSSGRLTYEQYF.

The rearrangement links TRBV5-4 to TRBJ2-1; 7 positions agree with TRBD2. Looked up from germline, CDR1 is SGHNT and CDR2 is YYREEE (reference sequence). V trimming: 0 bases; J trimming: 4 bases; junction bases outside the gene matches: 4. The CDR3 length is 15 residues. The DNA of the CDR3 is TGTGCCAGCAGCTTGGACGGGGGGTCATACAATGAGCAGTTCTTC. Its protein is CASSLDGGSYNEQFF.

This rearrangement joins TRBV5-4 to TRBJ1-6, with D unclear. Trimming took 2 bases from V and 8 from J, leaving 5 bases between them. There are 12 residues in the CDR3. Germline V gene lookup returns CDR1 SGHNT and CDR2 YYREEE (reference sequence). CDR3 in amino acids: CASSLMDSPLHF. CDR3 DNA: TGTGCCAGCAGCTTAATGGATTCACCCCTCCACTTT.

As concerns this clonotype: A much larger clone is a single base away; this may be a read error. DNA for the CDR3: TGTGCCCGCACAGGGATTGGCGAGCAGTACTTC. It specifies CARTGIGEQYF. The chain is built from TRBV30 and TRBJ2-7, with a weak D call TRBD1 (6 bases). Germline CDR1 reads GTSNPN; CDR2 reads SVGIG (reference sequence). Trimming removed 8 bases from V and 6 bases from J, with 14 bases in between. There are 11 residues in the CDR3.

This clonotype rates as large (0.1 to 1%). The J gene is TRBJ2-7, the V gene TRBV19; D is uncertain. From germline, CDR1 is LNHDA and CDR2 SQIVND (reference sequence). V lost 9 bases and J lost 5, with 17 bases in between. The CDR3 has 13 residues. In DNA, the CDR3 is TGTGCCAGCCCTTCCGAAGTGGTAGACGAGCAGTACTTC. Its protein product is CASPSEVVDEQYF.

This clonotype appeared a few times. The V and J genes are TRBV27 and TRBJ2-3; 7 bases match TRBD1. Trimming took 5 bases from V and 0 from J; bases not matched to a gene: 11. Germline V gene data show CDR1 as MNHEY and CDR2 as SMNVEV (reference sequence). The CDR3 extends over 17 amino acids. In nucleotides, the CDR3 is TGTGCCAGCAGTACGGCCTTGGGACAGCATAGCACAGATACGCAGTATTTT. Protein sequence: CASSTALGQHSTDTQYF.

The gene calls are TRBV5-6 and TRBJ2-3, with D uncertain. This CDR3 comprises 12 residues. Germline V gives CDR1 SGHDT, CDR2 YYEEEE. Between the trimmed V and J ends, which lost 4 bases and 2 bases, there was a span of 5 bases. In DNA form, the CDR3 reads TGTGCCAGCAGCCCTGACACAGATACGCAGTATTTT. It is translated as CASSPDTDTQYF.

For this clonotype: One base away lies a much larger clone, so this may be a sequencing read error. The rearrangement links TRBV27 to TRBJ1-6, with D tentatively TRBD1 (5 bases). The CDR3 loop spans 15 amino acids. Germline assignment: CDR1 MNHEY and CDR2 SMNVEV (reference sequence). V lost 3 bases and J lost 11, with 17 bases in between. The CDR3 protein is CASSFGLGGVTPLHF. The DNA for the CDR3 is TGTGCCAGCAGTTTTGGACTGGGGGGAGTTACACCCCTCCACTTT.

For the CDR3, the DNA is TGTGCCAGTAGTTTTGACAGGGCTGAGCAGTACTTC. Translation gives CASSFDRAEQYF. The rearrangement joins TRBV19 to TRBJ2-7; TRBD1 matches 7 bases. V gave up 5 bases and J gave up 7 bases; unmatched junction bases: 5. CDR3 length: 12 amino acids. CDR1 is LNHDA and CDR2 is SQIVND in the germline V gene (reference sequence).

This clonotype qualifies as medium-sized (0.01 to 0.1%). The CDR3 bases are TGTGCCAGCAGTGAACAGGCCATGATCTCCTACGAGCAGTACTTC. Its translation is CASSEQAMISYEQYF. The genes are TRBV6-1 and TRBJ2-7; no definite D call. V gave up 2 bases and J gave up 0 bases, with 11 bases separating them. The V gene's germline CDR1 is MNHNS and CDR2 SASEGT. This CDR3 has 15 amino acids.

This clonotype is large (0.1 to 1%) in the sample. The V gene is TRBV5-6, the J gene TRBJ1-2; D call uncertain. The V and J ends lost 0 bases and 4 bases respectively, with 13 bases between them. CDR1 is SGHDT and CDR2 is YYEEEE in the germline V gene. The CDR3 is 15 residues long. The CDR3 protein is CASSLGRGIVYGYTF. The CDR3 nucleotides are TGTGCCAGCAGCTTGGGGCGCGGAATCGTCTATGGCTACACCTTC.

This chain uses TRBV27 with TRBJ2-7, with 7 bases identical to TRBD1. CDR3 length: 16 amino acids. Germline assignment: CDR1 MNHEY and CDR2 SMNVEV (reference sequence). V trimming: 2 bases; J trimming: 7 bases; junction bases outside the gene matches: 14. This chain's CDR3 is CASSLKVGQCSREQYF. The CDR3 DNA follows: TGTGCCAGCAGTTTAAAGGTGGGACAGTGTTCCCGGGAGCAGTACTTC.

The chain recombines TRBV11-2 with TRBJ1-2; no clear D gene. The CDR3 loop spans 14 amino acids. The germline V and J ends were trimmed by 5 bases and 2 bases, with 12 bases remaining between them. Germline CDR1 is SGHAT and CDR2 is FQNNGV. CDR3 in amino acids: CASSLNEGNYGYTF. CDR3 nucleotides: TGTGCCAGCAGCCTGAATGAGGGAAACTATGGCTACACCTTC.